A single sample gave rise to the 32 T cell receptor beta chains below, sequenced in a study of T cell responses to AZD1222 COVID-19 vaccine. Clones were read by immunoSEQ multiplex PCR, and TCRdb kept only the in-frame ones, dropping some. The repertoire includes approximately 110,000 clones, roughly 87% of them detected once, and about 10% sits in the top ten. Sequencing used peripheral blood, obtained on day 0 of AZD1222 vaccination. These receptors originate from an adult in good health.

The rearrangement joins TRBV5-1 to TRBJ2-7; unclear D gene. The CDR3 sequence is 13 residues long. V shed 1 base and J shed 5 bases, with 10 bases lying between them. Germline CDR1 is SGHRS and CDR2 is YFSETQ. The DNA for the CDR3 is TGCGCCAGCAGCTTGCTTCGGGCCGACGAGCAGTACTTC. As protein: CASSLLRADEQYF.

J is TRBJ2-2 and V is TRBV11-3; no definite D call. V shed 5 bases and J shed 4 bases, with 14 bases lying between them. The CDR3 consists of 15 residues. The germline CDR1 and CDR2 sequences are SGHNT and YENEEA. In DNA, the CDR3 is TGTGCCAGCAGCCATGAAAGGTCTGCCACCGGGGAGCTGTTTTTT. Its translation is CASSHERSATGELFF.

V is TRBV7-2 and J is TRBJ2-5; D may correspond to TRBD1 or TRBD2 (5 bases each). The length of the CDR3 is 16 residues. V was trimmed by 5 bases and J by 2 bases, leaving 18 bases between them. Looked up from germline, CDR1 is SGHTA and CDR2 is FQGNSA. DNA for the CDR3: TGTGCCAGCAGCCCCAGCCGGGACGGGATTCAAGAGACCCAGTACTTC. Protein: CASSPSRDGIQETQYF.

V gene TRBV4-3 combines with J gene TRBJ1-1, with 11 bases identical to TRBD1. CDR3 size: 16 residues. Germline V lookup: CDR1 LGHNA, CDR2 YSLEER. The V gene end was trimmed by 3 bases and the J gene end by 4 bases; junction bases not matched to a gene: 7. CDR3 sequence reads: CASSHSGQGGGTEAFF. CDR3 DNA: TGCGCCAGCAGCCACTCGGGACAGGGGGGTGGCACTGAAGCTTTCTTT.

The rearrangement links TRBV11-3 to TRBJ1-2, with D possibly TRBD1 on 5 matching bases. CDR1 is SGHNT, CDR2 YENEEA, per germline. The germline V and J ends were trimmed by 4 bases and 2 bases, with 17 bases remaining between them. The CDR3 spans 16 residues. The DNA for the CDR3 is TGTGCCAGCAGCTCCCTGAGAGGGGTCGGGAACTATGGCTACACCTTC. Residues: CASSSLRGVGNYGYTF.

The chain employs TRBV7-2 and TRBJ2-3; 9 positions match TRBD2. This CDR3 is built from 15 residues. The germline CDR1 and CDR2 sequences are SGHTA and FQGNSA. The trim removed 6 bases at V and 0 bases at J, leaving 4 bases unmatched. The CDR3 sequence is CASSPAGGSTDTQYF. In nucleotides, the CDR3 is TGTGCCAGCAGTCCAGCGGGGGGTAGCACAGATACGCAGTATTTT.

This chain connects TRBV5-6 to TRBJ1-1, with D uncertain. Trimming shortened V by 0 bases and J by 3 bases, and 9 bases separated the two germline ends. The germline V gene has CDR1 SGHDT and CDR2 YYEEEE. CDR3 length: 14 amino acids. The CDR3 bases are TGTGCCAGCAGCTTGGCCGGGAGGTACACTGAAGCTTTCTTT. Translated: CASSLAGRYTEAFF. Full variable domain (rest looked up from reference TRBV5-6 and TRBJ1-1): DAGVTQSPTHLIKTRGQQVTLRCSPKSGHDTVSWYQQALGQGPQFIFQYYEEEERQRGNFPDRFSGHQFPNYSSELNVNALLLGDSALYLCASSLAGRYTEAFFGQGTRLTVV.

The chain employs TRBV28 and TRBJ2-3, with D perhaps matching TRBD1 (6 bases). The CDR3 extends over 15 amino acids. Germline lookup yields CDR1 MDHEN and CDR2 SYDVKM. V gave up 6 bases and J gave up 0 bases, with 13 bases separating them. The CDR3 nucleotides read TGTGCCAGCAGCATGAGACAGGACAGCACAGATACGCAGTATTTT. This gives the protein CASSMRQDSTDTQYF.

The gene calls are TRBV5-4 and TRBJ1-1, with 7 bases aligning to TRBD1. The V gene end was trimmed by 2 bases and the J gene end by 5 bases; junction bases not matched to a gene: 0. The CDR3 sequence is 12 residues long. Looked up from germline, CDR1 is SGHNT and CDR2 is YYREEE (reference sequence). CDR3 DNA: TGTGCCAGCAGCTTCAGGGGGACTGAAGCTTTCTTT. Translated: CASSFRGTEAFF.

This chain uses TRBV7-9 with TRBJ2-7; TRBD1 is a possible D gene (5 bases). Trimming removed 5 bases at V and 1 base at J, with 9 bases between. There are 13 residues in the CDR3. The germline V gene encodes CDR1 SEHNR and CDR2 FQNEAQ (reference sequence). CDR3 region: CASSARVSYEQYF. The DNA for the CDR3 is TGTGCCAGCAGCGCCAGGGTATCCTACGAGCAGTACTTC.

The table lists this clone with a count of one. Germline is not matched at one junction end, which may reflect a read error. In DNA form, the CDR3 reads TGTGCCAGTAGTCTAGACAGGAAGGGTCCCTACGAGCAGTACTTC. Protein: CASSLDRKGPYEQYF. The chain employs TRBV19 and TRBJ2-7, with D tentatively TRBD1 (6 bases). The CDR3 length is 15 residues. Germline CDR1 reads LNHDA; CDR2 reads SQIVND (reference sequence).

J is TRBJ1-4 and V is TRBV5-1; 7 positions agree with TRBD1. Germline trimming cut 3 bases from V and 3 bases from J; bases unmatched to any gene: 8. The CDR3 has 16 residues. Germline V lookup: CDR1 SGHRS, CDR2 YFSETQ. DNA of the CDR3: TGCGCCAGCAGCTCTCTAAACAGGGGACCTAATGAAAAACTGTTTTTT. It yields the protein CASSSLNRGPNEKLFF. Full variable domain (missing parts from reference TRBV5-1 and TRBJ1-4): KAGVTQTPRYLIKTRGQQVTLSCSPISGHRSVSWYQQTPGQGLQFLFEYFSETQRNKGNFPGRFSGRQFSNSRSEMNVSTLELGDSALYLCASSSLNRGPNEKLFFGSGTQLSVL.

The sample holds one count of this clone. This sequence joins TRBV19 and TRBJ1-2; 12 nucleotides align to TRBD1. The length of the CDR3 is 16 residues. The trim removed 1 base at V and 8 bases at J, leaving 8 bases unmatched. CDR1 and CDR2 (germline): LNHDA, SQIVND (reference sequence). The CDR3 region has the DNA TGTGCCAGTAGTATAGGGCCGGGACAGGGGGCATGGGGCTACACCTTC. Its translation: CASSIGPGQGAWGYTF.

The genes are TRBV19 and TRBJ2-6, with 8 bases matching TRBD1. The CDR3 is 16 residues long. Germline CDR1 LNHDA, CDR2 SQIVND (reference sequence). Trimming cost V 9 bases and J 0 bases; bases outside gene matches: 7. The CDR3 DNA sequence: TGTGCCAGCGCTCGGACAGGGATCTCTGGGGCCAACGTCCTGACTTTC. This sequence encodes CASARTGISGANVLTF. The full variable domain, completed using reference TRBV19 and TRBJ2-6, is DGGITQSPKYLFRKEGQNVTLSCEQNLNHDAMYWYRQDPGQGLRLIYYSQIVNDFQKGDIAEGYSVSREKKESFPLTVTSAQKNPTAFYLCASARTGISGANVLTFGAGSRLTVL.

The rearrangement uses TRBV6-2 or TRBV6-3 and TRBJ1-6; 10 bases are a match to TRBD1. Germline V gene lookup returns CDR1 MNHEY and CDR2 SVGEGT. This CDR3 is 15 amino acids long. The V gene end was trimmed by 5 bases and the J gene end by 10 bases; junction bases not matched to a gene: 8. Here the CDR3 reads CASSHSRTGGSPLHF. DNA of the CDR3: TGTGCCAGCAGTCATTCGAGGACAGGGGGGTCACCCCTCCACTTT.

This sequence joins TRBV6-5 and TRBJ2-1; D not resolved. V lost 9 bases and J 2 bases, leaving 17 bases between the germline ends. Germline lookup yields CDR1 MNHEY and CDR2 SVGAGI. The CDR3 totals 15 residues. The CDR3 protein is CASTPPGRTYNEQFF. The CDR3 bases are TGTGCCAGTACGCCCCCGGGCCGTACCTACAATGAGCAGTTCTTC.

This clone showed up just a few times. The chain carries TRBV18 and TRBJ2-7, with no clear D. CDR1 is KGHSH, CDR2 LQKENI, per germline. Trimming took off 4 bases at V and 3 bases at J, with 13 bases between the two ends. The length of the CDR3 is 14 residues. As DNA, the CDR3 is TGTGCCAGCTCACAGGCCTACCTAGACTACGAGCAGTACTTC. This translates into CASSQAYLDYEQYF.

The chain couples TRBV19 to TRBJ1-1; D not resolved. Trimming shortened V by 5 bases and J by 6 bases, and 10 bases separated the two germline ends. The CDR3 consists of 12 residues. Germline CDR1 is LNHDA and CDR2 is SQIVND (reference sequence). For the CDR3, the DNA is TGTGCCAGTAGTCTGAGGTTCGCTGAAGCTTTCTTT. Protein sequence: CASSLRFAEAFF.

As regards this clone: One junction end does not reproduce the germline sequence, and a read error may be involved. The chain employs TRBV2 and TRBJ2-1; TRBD1 might be the D (7 bases). This CDR3 is 18 amino acids long. Per germline, CDR1 SNHLY and CDR2 FYNNEI. In DNA form, the CDR3 reads TGTGCCAGCGGAGGGGGACAGCTTGAGGCGGCGTCCTTCAATGAGCAGTTCTTC. It translates to CASGGGQLEAASFNEQFF.

The chain uses TRBV5-6 and TRBJ2-1; the match to TRBD1 covers 7 bases. V trimming: 4 bases; J trimming: 13 bases; junction bases outside the gene matches: 11. CDR1 SGHDT and CDR2 YYEEEE come from the germline V gene. The CDR3 length is 13 residues. CDR3 in DNA: TGTGCCAGCAGCAATGAGGGGGCAGGGCTACAGTTCTTC. This encodes CASSNEGAGLQFF. The whole variable domain, remainder taken from reference TRBV5-6 and TRBJ2-1, is DAGVTQSPTHLIKTRGQQVTLRCSPKSGHDTVSWYQQALGQGPQFIFQYYEEEERQRGNFPDRFSGHQFPNYSSELNVNALLLGDSALYLCASSNEGAGLQFFGPGTRLTVL.

The chain links TRBV4-3 to TRBJ1-3; D gene unclear. Trimming left V 2 bases short and J 0 bases short, with 14 bases between. The CDR3 runs 17 residues. Germline V gives CDR1 LGHNA, CDR2 YSLEER. CDR3 residues: CASSQNSHPHSGNTIYF. The CDR3 DNA is TGCGCCAGCAGCCAAAACAGCCATCCCCACTCTGGAAACACCATATATTTT.

This chain joins TRBV2 and TRBJ2-5; 12 bases agree with TRBD2. The CDR3 totals 14 residues. In germline, CDR1 is SNHLY, CDR2 FYNNEI. V gave up 6 bases and J gave up 4 bases; unmatched junction bases: 3. The chain's CDR3 is CASRLAGGGETQYF. The CDR3 DNA reads TGTGCCAGCAGACTAGCGGGGGGCGGAGAGACCCAGTACTTC.

The chain employs TRBV5-1 and TRBJ1-1; D remains unclear. The CDR3 is made up of 15 amino acids. Germline values: CDR1 SGHRS, CDR2 YFSETQ. Between the trimmed V and J ends, which lost 1 base and 7 bases, there was a span of 17 bases. The CDR3 nucleotides read TGCGCCAGCAGCTTGTTGTTTAGTCGACAATATGAAGCTTTCTTT. It codes for CASSLLFSRQYEAFF.

Only one count was recorded for this clone. The chain carries TRBV11-2 and TRBJ2-5, with 8 bases fitting TRBD2. The CDR3 sequence is 16 residues long. The germline V gene encodes CDR1 SGHAT and CDR2 FQNNGV. Trimming at V came to 6 bases and at J to 4 bases, leaving 13 bases not matched to a gene. The CDR3 sequence is CASSNSLAGYRETQYF. CDR3 DNA: TGTGCCAGCAGTAATTCTCTAGCGGGTTACCGAGAGACCCAGTACTTC.

The rearrangement joins TRBV25-1 to TRBJ2-7; 10 nucleotides align to TRBD2. The germline CDR1 and CDR2 sequences are MGHDK and SYGVNS. The CDR3 totals 15 residues. The V gene end was trimmed by 3 bases and the J gene end by 0 bases; junction bases not matched to a gene: 2. CDR3 sequence: CASSDGTSASYEQYF. For the CDR3, the DNA is TGTGCCAGCAGTGACGGGACTAGCGCCTCCTACGAGCAGTACTTC.

This chain uses TRBV5-1 with TRBJ1-3, with a tentative D call TRBD1 (6 bases). The ends were cut back, 0 bases at V and 2 bases at J, with 6 bases in the middle. The CDR3 spans 14 residues. Looked up from germline, CDR1 is SGHRS and CDR2 is YFSETQ. The DNA for the CDR3 is TGCGCCAGCAGCTTGGGACAGGCTGGAAACACCATATATTTT. Amino acids: CASSLGQAGNTIYF.

The chain combines TRBV3-1 (or the pseudogene TRBV3-2) with TRBJ1-3, with 11 bases aligning to TRBD1. The CDR3 runs 15 residues. Per the germline V gene, CDR1 is LGHDT and CDR2 is YNNKEL (reference sequence). V shed 3 bases, J shed 5 bases, and the junction held 3 bases outside the gene matches. The CDR3 loop is CASSQGQGGRNTIYF. Written as DNA, the CDR3 is TGTGCCAGCAGCCAGGGACAGGGGGGGAGAAACACCATATATTTT.

The chain employs TRBV5-6 and TRBJ2-7; a weak D match, TRBD2 (6 bases). This CDR3 has 16 residues. Germline assignment: CDR1 SGHDT and CDR2 YYEEEE. With 7 bases removed from V and 3 bases from J, the gap between germline ends came to 23 bases. Here the CDR3 DNA reads TGTGCCAGCGCCTCCAAGAGGGACTTCACGTTCTACGAGCAGTACTTC. This sequence encodes CASASKRDFTFYEQYF.

J is TRBJ1-1 and V is TRBV9, with TRBD1 identical over 7 bases. Germline trimming cut 4 bases from V and 4 bases from J; bases unmatched to any gene: 7. CDR1 SGDLS and CDR2 YYNGEE come from the germline V gene. The CDR3 consists of 14 residues. CDR3 amino acids: CASSQGGLSTEAFF. CDR3 DNA sequence: TGTGCCAGCAGCCAAGGGGGCCTTAGCACTGAAGCTTTCTTT.

This chain links TRBV19 with TRBJ1-4, with D unclear. V dropped 5 bases and J dropped 0 bases, with 16 bases sitting between them. CDR1 is LNHDA and CDR2 is SQIVND in the germline V gene (reference sequence). The CDR3 loop spans 17 amino acids. The CDR3 spells CASSPRAAGATNEKLFF. The CDR3 region has the DNA TGTGCCAGTAGTCCCCGGGCAGCCGGTGCAACTAATGAAAAACTGTTTTTT.

Here the CDR3 reads CASSPQVHRYNEQFF. The CDR3 nucleotides are TGTGCCAGCTCACCACAAGTACACAGATACAATGAGCAGTTCTTC. This chain uses TRBV18 with TRBJ2-1; no clear D gene. With 1 base removed from V and 4 bases from J, the gap between germline ends came to 11 bases. The CDR3 contains 15 residues. Per germline, CDR1 KGHSH and CDR2 LQKENI.

This clone appeared a single time. The chain is built from TRBV5-1 and TRBJ1-3; the match to TRBD1 covers 8 bases. The CDR3 extends over 15 amino acids. Germline V CDR1 and CDR2: SGHRS, YFSETQ. V shed 4 bases and J 0 bases; nucleotides not matched to a gene: 3. CDR3 sequence (DNA): TGCGCCAGCAGCACAGGACAGGGCTCTGGAAACACCATATATTTT. Translation: CASSTGQGSGNTIYF.